This is a list of T cell receptor beta chains from one sample in a study of graft-versus-host responses after intestinal transplantation. Their antigens remain unidentified. The table came from immunoSEQ multiplex PCR; TCRdb's copy has only in-frame clones and leaves some out. This sample yields tens of thousands of clones, of which around 83% are seen a single time; approximately 18% belongs to the top ten. Sample: unstimulated CD8+ T cells sorted from spleen or lymph node cells, taken before intestinal transplant. These receptors were taken from a human donor who received an intestinal transplant. The CDR3 runs from the conserved cysteine through the conserved F or W. The D gene is left open where the match is weak.

TRBV6-5	-	TRBJ1-1	CASSYLGTEAFF
TRBV18	-	TRBJ1-2	CASSPRDTGERLGYTF
TRBV13	-	TRBJ2-1	CASSPGTISYNEQFF
TRBV5-4	-	TRBJ1-1	CASSLAGWLMNTEAFF
TRBV4-2	-	TRBJ1-5	CASSHGPALSNQPQHF
TRBV5-4	-	TRBJ2-5	CASSLVGPEPQETQYF
TRBV6-5	-	TRBJ1-5	CASSLLLNQPQHF
TRBV5-1	-	TRBJ2-2	CASSLGGTGELFF
TRBV13	-	TRBJ2-7	CASSLVSSSSYEQYF
TRBV5-1	-	TRBJ2-1	CASSYGLKYNEQFF
TRBV4-2	-	TRBJ2-5	CASSQDDSLETQYF
TRBV2	-	TRBJ1-3	CATSPGQGSGNTIYF
TRBV4-2	TRBD2	TRBJ2-5	CASSQGLAGGQETQYF
TRBV6-5	TRBD2	TRBJ2-5	CASSYSGGPGETQYF
TRBV6-6	-	-	CASSTGTAYEQYF
TRBV5-5	-	TRBJ1-4	CASSSFLELGTNEKLFF
TRBV8-2	-	TRBJ2-6	CGRERKITQSRANVLTF
TRBV10-3	TRBD2	TRBJ2-3	CAISLSLTSGRRDTQYF
TRBV4-1	TRBD2	TRBJ2-7	CASSQELAESDEQYF
TRBV5-4	-	TRBJ1-6	CASSLSGSLGSPLHF
TRBV2	TRBD2	TRBJ2-1	CASSFGTRGEQFF
TRBV9	-	TRBJ2-5	CASSVAHREETQYF
TRBV18	-	TRBJ1-2	CASSPRRVYGYTF
TRBV14	-	TRBJ2-7	CASSQGFQGSYEQYF
TRBV6-1	TRBD1	TRBJ2-5	CASSEIPTGVEETQYF
TRBV4-1	-	TRBJ2-5	CASSQVGGAVPLQETQYF
TRBV27	TRBD2	TRBJ2-7	CASSPRTSGSEQYF
TRBV6-5	-	TRBJ2-5	CASSPRGALQETQYF
TRBV27	-	TRBJ1-5	CASSLSSGDQPQHF
TRBV7-3	TRBD1	TRBJ2-5	CASSRTGGRQETQYF
TRBV2	-	TRBJ2-7	CAAPKEGYEQYF
TRBV11-1	TRBD2	TRBJ2-7	CASSLAGTSGIYEQYF
TRBV19	TRBD1	TRBJ1-5	CASSNGQGPNQPQHF
TRBV4-1	TRBD1	TRBJ2-5	CASSITGTGKETQYF
TRBV6-5	-	TRBJ2-3	CASSGSTDTQYF
TRBV5-5	TRBD1	TRBJ1-1	CASSLGQGNNEAFF
TRBV19	TRBD2	TRBJ2-3	CASSSLAVWVTTDTQYF
TRBV6-5	-	TRBJ2-5	CASSYLGLRMGETQYF
TRBV14	-	TRBJ2-7	CASSPGGYEQYF
TRBV6-6	-	TRBJ2-7	CASSTSGLSYEQYF
TRBV19	TRBD1	TRBJ1-2	CASSKGGSINYGYTF
TRBV6-5	-	TRBJ2-7	CASRSGGTYEQYF
TRBV11-2	-	TRBJ2-1	CASSPTSRTNPAYNEQFF